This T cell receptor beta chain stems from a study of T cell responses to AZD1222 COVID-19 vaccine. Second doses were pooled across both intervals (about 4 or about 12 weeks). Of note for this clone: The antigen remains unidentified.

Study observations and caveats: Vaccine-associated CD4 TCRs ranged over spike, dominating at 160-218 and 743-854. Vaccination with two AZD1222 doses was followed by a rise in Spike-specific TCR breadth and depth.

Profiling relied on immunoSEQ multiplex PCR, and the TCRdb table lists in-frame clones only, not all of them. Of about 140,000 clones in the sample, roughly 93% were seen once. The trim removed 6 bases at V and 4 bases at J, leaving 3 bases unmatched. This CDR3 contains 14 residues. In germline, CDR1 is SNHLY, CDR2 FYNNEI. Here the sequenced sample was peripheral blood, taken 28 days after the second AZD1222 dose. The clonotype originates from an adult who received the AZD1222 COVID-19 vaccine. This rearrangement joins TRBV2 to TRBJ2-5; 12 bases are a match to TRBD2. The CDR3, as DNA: TGTGCCAGCAGCGGGGGACTAGCGGGAGAGACCCAGTACTTC. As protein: CASSGGLAGETQYF.